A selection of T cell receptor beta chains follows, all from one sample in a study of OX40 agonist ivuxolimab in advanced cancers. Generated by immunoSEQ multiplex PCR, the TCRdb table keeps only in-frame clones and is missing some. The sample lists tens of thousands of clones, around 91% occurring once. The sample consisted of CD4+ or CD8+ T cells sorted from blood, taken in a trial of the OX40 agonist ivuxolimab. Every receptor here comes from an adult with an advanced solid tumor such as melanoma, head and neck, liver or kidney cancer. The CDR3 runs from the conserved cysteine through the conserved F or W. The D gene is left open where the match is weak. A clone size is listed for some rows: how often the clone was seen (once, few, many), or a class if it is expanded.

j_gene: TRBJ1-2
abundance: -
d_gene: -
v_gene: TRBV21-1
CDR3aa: CASSKAGGGVNNYGYTF
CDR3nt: TGTGCCAGCAGCAAAGCGGGTGGGGGGGTCAATAACTATGGCTACACCTTC

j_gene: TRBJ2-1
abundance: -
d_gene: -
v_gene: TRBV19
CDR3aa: CASRGPGNEQFF
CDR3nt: TGTGCCAGTAGAGGTCCAGGCAATGAGCAGTTCTTC

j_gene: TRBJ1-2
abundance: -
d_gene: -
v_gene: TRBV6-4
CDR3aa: CASSDAAQGLRADGYTF
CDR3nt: TGTGCCAGCAGTGACGCGGCACAGGGATTGAGGGCCGATGGCTACACCTTC

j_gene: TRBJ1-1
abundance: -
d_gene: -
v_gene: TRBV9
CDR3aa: CASSVGSLGKAFF
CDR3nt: TGTGCCAGCAGCGTAGGAAGTTTAGGTAAAGCTTTCTTT

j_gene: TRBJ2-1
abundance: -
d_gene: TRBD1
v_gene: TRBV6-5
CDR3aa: CASSYHRGNEQFF
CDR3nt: TGTGCCAGCAGTTACCACAGGGGTAATGAGCAGTTCTTC

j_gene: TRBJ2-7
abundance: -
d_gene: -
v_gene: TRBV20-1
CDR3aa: CSALSSYEQYF
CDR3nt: TGCAGTGCTCTCAGCTCCTACGAGCAGTACTTC

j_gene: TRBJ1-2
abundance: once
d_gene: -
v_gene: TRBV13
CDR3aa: CASSSRRPNYGYTF
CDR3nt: TGTGCCAGCAGCTCCCGGCGTCCTAACTATGGCTACACCTTC

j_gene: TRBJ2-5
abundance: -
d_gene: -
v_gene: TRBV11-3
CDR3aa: CASSLGETQYF
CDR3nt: TGTGCCAGCAGCTTGGGTGAGACCCAGTACTTC

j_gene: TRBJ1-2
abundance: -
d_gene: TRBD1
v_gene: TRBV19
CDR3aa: CASSAGTGTLLGYTF
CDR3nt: TGTGCCAGTAGTGCCGGGACAGGAACCCTATTGGGCTACACCTTC

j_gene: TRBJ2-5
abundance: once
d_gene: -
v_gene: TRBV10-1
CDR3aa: CASSESRGQETQYF
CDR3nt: TGCGCCAGCAGTGAGTCCAGGGGCCAAGAGACCCAGTACTTC

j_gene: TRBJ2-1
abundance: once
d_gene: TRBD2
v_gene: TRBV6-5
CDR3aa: CASTSPAREGQFF
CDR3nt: TGTGCCAGCACCTCCCCCGCGCGGGAGGGTCAGTTCTTC

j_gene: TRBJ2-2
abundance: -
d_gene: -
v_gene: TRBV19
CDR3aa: CASHGHNTGELFF
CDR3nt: TGTGCCAGCCACGGACACAACACCGGGGAGCTGTTTTTT

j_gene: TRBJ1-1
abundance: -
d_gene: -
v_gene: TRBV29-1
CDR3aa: CHVRVDTEAFF
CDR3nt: TGCCACGTCCGGGTCGACACTGAAGCTTTCTTT

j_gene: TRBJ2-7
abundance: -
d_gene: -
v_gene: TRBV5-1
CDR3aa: CASSLDGGATYEQYF
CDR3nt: TGCGCCAGCAGCCTCGATGGGGGGGCCACCTACGAGCAGTACTTC

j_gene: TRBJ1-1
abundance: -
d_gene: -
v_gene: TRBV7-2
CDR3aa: CASSLQENTEAFF
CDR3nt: TGTGCCAGCAGCTTACAGGAGAACACTGAAGCTTTCTTT

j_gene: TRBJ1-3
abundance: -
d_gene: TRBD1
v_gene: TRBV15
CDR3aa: CATSRSGTGRSGNTIYF
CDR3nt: TGTGCCACCAGCAGATCCGGGACAGGACGCTCTGGAAACACCATATATTTT